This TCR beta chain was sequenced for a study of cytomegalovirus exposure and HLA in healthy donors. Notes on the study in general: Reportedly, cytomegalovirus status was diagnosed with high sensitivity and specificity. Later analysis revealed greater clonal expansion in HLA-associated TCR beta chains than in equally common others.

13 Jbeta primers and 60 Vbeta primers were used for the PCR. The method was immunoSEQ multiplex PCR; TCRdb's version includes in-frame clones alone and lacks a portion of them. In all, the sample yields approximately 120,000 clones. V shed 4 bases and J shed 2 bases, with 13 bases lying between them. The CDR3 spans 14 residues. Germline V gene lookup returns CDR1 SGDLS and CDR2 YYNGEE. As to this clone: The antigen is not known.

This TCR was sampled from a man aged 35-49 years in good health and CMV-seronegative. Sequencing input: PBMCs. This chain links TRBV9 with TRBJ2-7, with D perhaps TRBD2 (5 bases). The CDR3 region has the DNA TGTGCCAGCAGCCCAGGAGGAACAGCCTACGAGCAGTACTTC. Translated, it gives CASSPGGTAYEQYF. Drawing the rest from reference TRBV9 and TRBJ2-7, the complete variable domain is DSGVTQTPKHLITATGQRVTLRCSPRSGDLSVYWYQQSLDQGLQFLIQYYNGEERAKGNILERFSAQQFPDLHSELNLSSLELGDSALYFCASSPGGTAYEQYFGPGTRLTVT.